This T cell receptor beta chain was sequenced for a study of T-cell reconstitution after alpha-beta-depleted transplantation in children. The CDR3 covers 15 residues. The V end was cut by 1 base, the J end by 0 bases, with 6 bases between. The germline V gene encodes CDR1 SNHLY and CDR2 FYNNEI. Unique molecular identifiers were incorporated when the TCRbeta library was constructed. TCRdb used MiXCR to reprocess the PCR reads, holding one entry per CDR3 protein. Here the sample spans some 390,000 distinct CDR3 sequences, around 21% being singletons. This clonotype was observed a handful of times. J is TRBJ2-2 and V is TRBV2; D not resolved. The origin of this receptor is a human donor who donated a stem cell graft to a child with acute myeloid leukemia. Sequencing was performed on PBMCs from the stem cell graft donor, taken from the stem cell graft. CDR3 sequence reads: CASSEERANTGELFF. As DNA, the CDR3 is TGTGCCAGCAGTGAAGAAAGGGCGAACACCGGGGAGCTGTTTTTT.